The 22 T cell receptor beta chains reported below all come from one sample, sequenced in a study of blood T cells in healthy people across ages. PCR was performed a second time for about 6 to 11 cycles using a sample-barcoded 5' primer and a J-beta primer mix. Via MiXCR, TCRdb re-called the 5' RACE reads, giving one row per CDR3 protein. The table lists about 830,000 distinct CDR3 sequences, 62% of them singletons. The sample consisted of blood. The receptors shown here come from a man in his thirties or forties in good health.

The chain uses TRBV27 and TRBJ2-1; TRBD2 matches 11 bases. The CDR3 spans 16 residues. Losses at the gene ends were 3 bases for V and 7 bases for J; bases not matched to a gene: 8. Per the germline V gene, CDR1 is MNHEY and CDR2 is SMNVEV (reference sequence). CDR3 nucleotide sequence: TGTGCCAGCAGTTTGGGACTAGCGGAGGGGGAGAATGAGCAGTTCTTC. Translation: CASSLGLAEGENEQFF.

CDR3 in amino acids: CSVEESLNYGYTF. The CDR3 bases are TGCAGCGTTGAAGAATCTTTAAACTATGGCTACACCTTC. The chain combines TRBV29-1 with TRBJ1-2; no clear D gene. The CDR3 runs 13 residues. V lost 0 bases to trimming and J lost 2 bases, with 7 bases between them. Germline-derived CDR1 and CDR2 are SQVTM and ANQGSEA.

This sequence joins TRBV12-3 or TRBV12-4 and TRBJ2-1; D uncertain. V lost 6 bases to trimming and J lost 0 bases, with 12 bases between them. The CDR3 is 15 amino acids. The CDR3 region is CASSPRSYSYNEQFF. In DNA, the CDR3 is TGTGCCAGCAGCCCCAGGTCTTACTCCTACAATGAGCAGTTCTTC.

The gene calls are TRBV4-2 and TRBJ2-4, with 12 bases lining up with TRBD1. Germline V lookup: CDR1 LGHNA, CDR2 YNFKEQ. With V trimmed by 7 bases and J by 13 bases, 14 bases remained unmatched. CDR3 length: 15 residues. The CDR3, as DNA: TGTGCCAGCACCGCCGGGACAGGGGGCAACAATGAGCAGTACTTC. Protein product: CASTAGTGGNNEQYF.

This chain uses TRBV4-1 with TRBJ2-1, with D maybe TRBD1 (6 bases). Germline V gene lookup returns CDR1 MGHRA and CDR2 YSYEKL. V was trimmed by 4 bases and J by 0 bases, leaving 19 bases between them. The CDR3 is made up of 18 amino acids. CDR3 bases: TGCGCCAGCAGCCCAAGACATCAGAGAGGGGGCTCCTACAATGAGCAGTTCTTC. This gives the protein CASSPRHQRGGSYNEQFF.

This chain uses TRBV18 with TRBJ2-5, with unresolved D. The germline V and J ends were trimmed by 2 bases and 5 bases, with 12 bases remaining between them. Germline V gene sequence: CDR1 KGHSH, CDR2 LQKENI. The CDR3 totals 14 residues. The CDR3 reads CASSPRSSWETQYF. CDR3 DNA: TGTGCCAGCTCACCAAGGTCTAGTTGGGAGACCCAGTACTTC.

The gene calls are TRBV29-1 and TRBJ1-4; possible D gene TRBD1, 5 bases. The CDR3 runs to 14 residues. V was pared by 6 bases and J by 6 bases, with 17 bases between. CDR1 is SQVTM and CDR2 is ANQGSEA in the germline V gene. The CDR3 coding sequence is TGCAGCGTCGTCGACAGTGGGGTATATGAAAAACTGTTTTTT. It yields the protein CSVVDSGVYEKLFF.

The chain combines TRBV5-6 with TRBJ2-3; possible D gene TRBD2, 5 bases. The length of the CDR3 is 15 residues. Germline V gene data show CDR1 as SGHDT and CDR2 as YYEEEE. V lost 5 bases and J 4 bases, leaving 17 bases between the germline ends. This CDR3 is CASRLPGFKADTQYF. CDR3 coding DNA: TGTGCCAGCAGACTTCCGGGGTTTAAAGCAGATACGCAGTATTTT. The full variable domain, with the rest looked up from reference TRBV5-6 and TRBJ2-3, is DAGVTQSPTHLIKTRGQQVTLRCSPKSGHDTVSWYQQALGQGPQFIFQYYEEEERQRGNFPDRFSGHQFPNYSSELNVNALLLGDSALYLCASRLPGFKADTQYFGPGTRLTVL.

V usage is TRBV12-3 or TRBV12-4 and J usage is TRBJ2-5, with TRBD1 identical over 10 bases. The CDR3 totals 16 residues. J gave up 5 bases and V 7 bases, and 13 bases lay outside the gene matches. This chain's CDR3 is CASNGARTGGRETQYF. The CDR3 DNA sequence: TGTGCCAGCAACGGGGCCCGGACAGGGGGGCGTGAGACCCAGTACTTC.

This clonotype was detected only once. CDR3 coding DNA: TGCAGTGCTAGAGGACTAGCGGGGCAGTACAATGAGCAGTTCTTC. Its protein is CSARGLAGQYNEQFF. The V gene is TRBV20-1, the J gene TRBJ2-1; TRBD2 agrees at 11 bases. V lost 1 base, J lost 4 bases, and 3 bases stayed unmatched. This CDR3 has 15 residues. From germline, CDR1 is DFQATT and CDR2 SNEGSKA (reference sequence).

The CDR3 region is CAIMGTSAPYEQYF. The CDR3 DNA is TGTGCCATCATGGGGACTAGCGCTCCCTACGAGCAGTACTTC. This chain uses TRBV10-3 with TRBJ2-7; TRBD2 agrees at 10 bases. Germline values: CDR1 ENHRY, CDR2 SYGVKD. After removal of 7 bases from V and 2 bases from J, the junction contained 5 bases not matched to a gene. This CDR3 is 14 amino acids long.

The rearrangement joins TRBV20-1 to TRBJ1-2; a weak D match, TRBD1 (5 bases). This CDR3 has 14 residues. Germline-derived CDR1 and CDR2 are DFQATT and SNEGSKA (reference sequence). Between the trimmed V and J ends, which lost 0 bases and 5 bases, there was a span of 13 bases. CDR3 amino acids: CSARDLGDGYGYTF. In nucleotides, the CDR3 is TGCAGTGCTAGAGATCTCGGGGACGGTTATGGCTACACCTTC.

As for this clonotype: One junction end disagrees with the germline gene, perhaps due to a read error. The chain couples TRBV12-3 or TRBV12-4 to TRBJ2-2; the D call may be TRBD1 or TRBD2 (6 bases each). This CDR3 spans 16 amino acids. The CDR3 is CAGSLSGGLNTGELFF. The CDR3 DNA sequence: TGTGCCGGCAGTTTATCCGGGGGCCTCAACACCGGGGAGCTGTTTTTT.

This clonotype was found a few times. The genes are TRBV3-1 and TRBJ2-5, with 12 bases aligning to TRBD2. The V and J ends lost 1 base and 4 bases, in that order; junction bases with no gene match: 10. The CDR3 is 18 amino acids. Germline lookup yields CDR1 LGHDT and CDR2 YNNKEL (reference sequence). The CDR3 spells CASSQVRTSGALGETQYF. CDR3 sequence (DNA): TGTGCCAGCAGCCAAGTTCGGACTAGCGGGGCTTTAGGAGAGACCCAGTACTTC.

This clonotype appeared a single time. This chain joins TRBV27 and TRBJ1-6, with a weak D call TRBD1 (6 bases). The CDR3 is made up of 15 amino acids. CDR1 and CDR2 (germline): MNHEY, SMNVEV (reference sequence). Between the trimmed V and J ends, which lost 4 bases and 9 bases, there was a span of 16 bases. The DNA for the CDR3 is TGTGCCAGCAGTTCGGACAGTAGTCGGGGTTCACCCCTCCACTTT. Amino acid sequence: CASSSDSSRGSPLHF.

The chain uses TRBV12-3 or TRBV12-4 and TRBJ1-1; no firm D call. The V gene lost 5 bases and the J gene lost 0 bases, with 13 bases spanning the gap. The CDR3 extends over 15 amino acids. The CDR3 region has the DNA TGTGCCAGCAGTCCTCGAACTCTTATGAACACTGAAGCTTTCTTT. Its translation: CASSPRTLMNTEAFF.

The genes are TRBV25-1 and TRBJ2-2, with D possibly being TRBD1 or TRBD2 (5 bases each). Germline V gene sequence: CDR1 MGHDK, CDR2 SYGVNS. The germline V and J ends were trimmed by 2 bases and 3 bases, with 7 bases remaining between them. The CDR3 spans 14 residues. The DNA for the CDR3 is TGTGCCAGCAGTGAAGGGGGTTACACCGGGGAGCTGTTTTTT. The encoded protein is CASSEGGYTGELFF.

The rearrangement links TRBV9 to TRBJ2-1; D could derive from TRBD1 or TRBD2 (6 bases each). CDR1 and CDR2 (germline): SGDLS, YYNGEE. Trimming cost V 0 bases and J 0 bases, with 16 bases left between them. This CDR3 has 18 residues. Here the CDR3 reads CASSVAGGTRSSYNEQFF. DNA of the CDR3: TGTGCCAGCAGCGTAGCTGGGGGGACAAGAAGCTCCTACAATGAGCAGTTCTTC.

V gene TRBV7-8 combines with J gene TRBJ2-1, with TRBD1 matching 7 bases. This CDR3 is 16 amino acids long. Germline values: CDR1 SGHVS, CDR2 FQNEAQ. The trim removed 0 bases at V and 9 bases at J, leaving 11 bases unmatched. The chain's CDR3 is CASSLAGRGGRGEQFF. In DNA, the CDR3 is TGTGCCAGCAGCTTAGCAGGGAGAGGGGGCCGGGGTGAGCAGTTCTTC.

About this clonotype: At one boundary the junction diverges from the germline segment, which might be a read error. This chain joins TRBV7-2 and TRBJ2-6; D not resolved. The germline V gene has CDR1 SGHTA and CDR2 FQGNSA. The CDR3 runs 15 residues. The CDR3 sequence: CAGSLWSAGANVLTF. DNA for the CDR3: TGTGCCGGCAGCTTATGGTCTGCGGGGGCCAACGTCCTGACTTTC. Filled out from reference TRBV7-2 and TRBJ2-6, the complete variable domain reads GAGVSQSPSNKVTEKGKDVELRCDPISGHTALYWYRQSLGQGLEFLIYFQGNSAPDKSGLPSDRFSAERTGGSVSTLTIQRTQQEDSAVYLCAGSLWSAGANVLTFGAGSRLTVL.

This chain links TRBV2 with TRBJ2-1; D unclear. CDR3 length equals 13 residues. V was cut by 7 bases and J by 0 bases, with 7 bases left in between. In germline, CDR1 is SNHLY, CDR2 FYNNEI. This CDR3 is CASNGYSYNEQFF. CDR3 nucleotide sequence: TGTGCCAGCAACGGGTACTCCTACAATGAGCAGTTCTTC.

This chain uses TRBV7-2 with TRBJ1-5; TRBD1 matches 7 bases. Germline values: CDR1 SGHTA, CDR2 FQGNSA. J was trimmed by 9 bases and V by 4 bases; bases with no gene match: 9. The CDR3 consists of 14 residues. CDR3 nucleotide sequence: TGTGCCAGCAGCTCAGGGACAGAAGGGTCGCCCCAGCATTTT. Residues: CASSSGTEGSPQHF.